Each of the 8 T cell receptor beta chains below was sequenced from the same sample in a study of response to subunit inactivated influenza vaccine. From the RT-PCR reads, TCRdb called clonotypes with MiXCR, one entry per CDR3 protein. The sample yields 710,000 or so distinct CDR3 sequences, approximately 15% seen once. The starting material was PBMCs from blood, obtained about 12 days after vaccination. The receptor source for this set is a man aged 50 to 60 who received an inactivated influenza vaccine.

The V gene is TRBV6-1, the J gene TRBJ2-3; TRBD1 agrees at 7 bases. CDR1 is MNHNS, CDR2 SASEGT, per germline. The CDR3 is made up of 15 amino acids. J was trimmed by 0 bases and V by 6 bases; bases with no gene match: 6. CDR3 sequence: CASRRTGASTDTQYF. The CDR3 DNA reads as TGTGCCAGCAGAAGGACAGGTGCTAGCACAGATACGCAGTATTTT.

This clonotype was detected a few times. The rearrangement uses TRBV7-8 and TRBJ1-4, with 8 positions matching TRBD1. CDR1 and CDR2 (germline): SGHVS, FQNEAQ. The CDR3 has 18 amino acids. V shed 4 bases, J shed 0 bases, and the junction held 10 bases outside the gene matches. CDR3 protein: CASSYDRGLSSTNEKLFF. CDR3 nucleotide sequence: TGTGCCAGCAGCTACGACAGGGGTCTCTCTTCAACTAATGAAAAACTGTTTTTT.

This clonotype was seen a few times. V and J are TRBV27 and TRBJ2-2; a weak D match, TRBD1 (6 bases). There are 16 residues in the CDR3. CDR1 and CDR2 from the germline V gene are MNHEY and SMNVEV (reference sequence). V lost 2 bases, J lost 6 bases, and 16 bases lay in between. The CDR3 coding sequence is TGTGCCAGCAGTTTAACAGACAGGCCTTGGGCCGGGGAGCTGTTTTTT. It codes for CASSLTDRPWAGELFF.

This chain uses TRBV4-1 with TRBJ2-6; 9 bases line up with TRBD2. Looked up from germline, CDR1 is MGHRA and CDR2 is YSYEKL. The CDR3 runs 18 residues. Trimming took 2 bases from V and 0 from J; bases not matched to a gene: 5. The CDR3 nucleotides are TGCGCCAGCAGCCAATGGCGGGGGGGCTACTCTGGGGCCAACGTCCTGACTTTC. Protein product: CASSQWRGGYSGANVLTF.

This clonotype was seen only a few times. This chain uses TRBV11-2 with TRBJ2-3; TRBD2 aligns across 11 bases. Germline V lookup: CDR1 SGHAT, CDR2 FQNNGV. The V segment lost 5 bases and the J segment 3 bases; nucleotides outside the gene matches: 16. CDR3 length: 19 residues. This CDR3 reads CASSLPTSGGTLTTDTQYF. CDR3 coding DNA: TGTGCCAGCAGCCTTCCAACTAGCGGGGGAACTCTTACGACAGATACGCAGTATTTT.

The table lists this clonotype with a few counts. The chain links TRBV6-1 to TRBJ2-7, with 7 positions matching TRBD1. J lost 2 bases, V lost 2 bases, and 3 bases had no gene match. CDR3 length: 14 amino acids. In germline, CDR1 is MNHNS, CDR2 SASEGT. For the CDR3, the DNA is TGTGCCAGCAGTGAAAAGGGACAGCCCTACGAGCAGTACTTC. Translated: CASSEKGQPYEQYF.

This clonotype was counted many times. The CDR3 sequence: CASSQDGGSYNEQFF. In nucleotides, the CDR3 is TGCGCCAGCAGCCAAGATGGGGGCTCCTACAATGAGCAGTTCTTC. This chain connects TRBV4-3 to TRBJ2-1; TRBD1 or TRBD2 may be the D gene (5 bases each). The CDR3 covers 15 residues. Germline values: CDR1 LGHNA, CDR2 YSLEER. Trimming left V 0 bases short and J 0 bases short, with 6 bases between.

This clonotype showed up just a few times. V gene TRBV7-2 combines with J gene TRBJ2-5; no clear D gene. This CDR3 spans 14 amino acids. V gave up 3 bases and J gave up 2 bases, with 10 bases separating them. The V gene's germline CDR1 is SGHTA and CDR2 FQGNSA. CDR3 loop: CASSFGSGQETQYF. In DNA form, the CDR3 reads TGTGCCAGCAGCTTTGGTTCAGGACAAGAGACCCAGTACTTC.